This is a list of T cell receptor beta chains from one sample in a study of T cells in Graves' hyperthyroidism and ophthalmopathy. From the multiplex PCR reads, TCRdb called clonotypes with MiXCR, one entry per CDR3 protein. The table lists around 380,000 distinct CDR3 sequences, around an eighth of them singletons. The sample comprised blood. The receptors originated from a man aged 25 to 40 with Graves' hyperthyroidism that later progressed to Graves' ophthalmopathy. Both conserved end residues are part of each CDR3. A D gene is named only where the DNA matches it firmly. Clone size is not always given. Where it is, it says once, few, many or a class for expanded clones.

size	J	V	D	DNA	CDR3
many	TRBJ2-2	TRBV6-5	NA	TGTGCCAGCAGTTACTCCAGGGTGACCGGGGAGCTGTTTTTT	CASSYSRVTGELFF
many	TRBJ1-2	TRBV19	NA	TGTGCCAGTAGTACGACCAGGGATTTTCGCTATGGCTACACCTTC	CASSTTRDFRYGYTF
many	TRBJ1-5	TRBV4-1	NA	TGCGCCAGCAGCCAAGGAACGGTTTTTAGCAATCAGCCCCAGCATTTT	CASSQGTVFSNQPQHF
few	TRBJ2-3	TRBV5-1	TRBD1	TGCGCCAGCAGCTTGTGGGGACAGGAACTCACAGATACGCAGTATTTT	CASSLWGQELTDTQYF
many	TRBJ2-7	TRBV7-9	NA	TGTGCCAGCAGCTCCGCCGGGACACCCTACGAGCAGTACTTC	CASSSAGTPYEQYF
many	TRBJ2-3	TRBV20-1	NA	TGCAGTGGGATTGGCGGACCCACAGATACGCAGTATTTT	CSGIGGPTDTQYF
many	TRBJ2-7	TRBV20-1	NA	TGCAGTGCTAGAGAACACAGTTCGAGCTCCTACGAGCAGTACTTC	CSAREHSSSSYEQYF
few	TRBJ2-3	TRBV9	NA	TGTGCCAGCAGCGTAGTGGCTAGCACAGATACGCAGTATTTT	CASSVVASTDTQYF
many	TRBJ1-2	TRBV11-2	NA	TGTGCCAGCAGCTTAGGTTGGGGGGTACAGACTTCGGGAGGCTACACCTTC	CASSLGWGVQTSGGYTF
many	TRBJ1-2	TRBV20-1	NA	TGCAGTGCTAGAGTGGAGGGGTTACCCTATGGCTACACCTTC	CSARVEGLPYGYTF
few	TRBJ1-1	TRBV7-9	NA	TGTGCCAGCGTCAAAATAAGTTACACTGAAGCTTTCTTT	CASVKISYTEAFF
many	TRBJ2-5	TRBV15	TRBD1	TGTGCCACCGGTTCACCCGGGACAGAAGAGACCCAGTACTTC	CATGSPGTEETQYF
many	TRBJ1-6	TRBV28	NA	TGTGCCAGCAGCCCGCGGTGGGGCAATTCACCCCTCCACTTT	CASSPRWGNSPLHF
NA	TRBJ2-7	TRBV11-3	NA	TGTGCCAGCGGACCGTTTCACGAGCAGTACTTC	CASGPFHEQYF
many	TRBJ1-1	TRBV29-1	NA	TGCAGCGTGGTGAACACTGAAGCTTTCTTT	CSVVNTEAFF
NA	TRBJ1-2	TRBV9	TRBD1	TGTGCCAGCAGCCCCCCCGGGACAGGGCTAGACTATGGCTACACCTTC	CASSPPGTGLDYGYTF
many	TRBJ1-4	TRBV2	TRBD1	TGTGCCAGCAAGGACAGGGGAGGGACTAATGAAAAACTGTTTTTT	CASKDRGGTNEKLFF
many	TRBJ1-1	TRBV9	NA	TGTGCCAGCAGCGTAGAGGGGGGGGGGAGCACTGAAGCTTTCTTT	CASSVEGGGSTEAFF
NA	TRBJ2-2	TRBV5-1	NA	TGCGCCAGCAGCCTGGACTCATCGTCCGGGGAGCTGTTTTTT	CASSLDSSSGELFF
many	TRBJ2-3	TRBV20-1	NA	TGCAGTGCTAGTTCCCTACCTGCCTCAGATACGCAGTATTTT	CSASSLPASDTQYF
few	TRBJ2-3	TRBV10-3	NA	TGTGCCATCGGAACAGGGGAGGGCGGGGGGAACACAGATACGCAGTATTTT	CAIGTGEGGGNTDTQYF
many	TRBJ1-5	TRBV9	NA	TGTGCCAGCAGCTCGGCGGGGGAATCTCAGCCCCAGCATTTT	CASSSAGESQPQHF
NA	TRBJ2-5	TRBV20-1	TRBD2	TGCAGTGCTAGAGAGAGGACTAGAGGGGAGATAGAGACCCAGTACTTC	CSARERTRGEIETQYF
NA	TRBJ2-7	TRBV28	TRBD1	TGTGCCAGCAGTTTTGAGGGGTGGGACAGGGCCTTC	CASSFEGWDRAF
few	TRBJ1-3	TRBV7-8	TRBD1	TGTGCCAGCAGCAAATGGGACAGGCTTCCAAACACCATATATTTT	CASSKWDRLPNTIYF
NA	TRBJ2-7	TRBV30	NA	TGTGCCTGCCTCCGGGACGGTAGCTACGAGCAGTACTTC	CACLRDGSYEQYF
few	TRBJ2-1	TRBV6-5	TRBD2	TGTGCCAGCAGTTACGGCGGGGGGGTGTACAATGAGCAGTTCTTC	CASSYGGGVYNEQFF
few	TRBJ2-3	TRBV30	NA	TGTGCCTGGGCTGCTAGAAATACGCAGTATTTT	CAWAARNTQYF
NA	TRBJ2-1	TRBV12-5	NA	TGTGCTAGTGGTTCTTGGTACTCCCCCCCCGATGAGCAGTTCTTC	CASGSWYSPPDEQFF
few	TRBJ1-2	TRBV11-3	NA	TGTGCCAGCAGCTCTTCCGTGGACAGTTACTATGGCTACACCTTC	CASSSSVDSYYGYTF
many	TRBJ2-5	TRBV20-1	TRBD1	TGCAGTGCCATCCCGGGACAGGGGGCGCGTTGGGGGGAGACCCAGTACTTC	CSAIPGQGARWGETQYF
many	TRBJ1-1	TRBV15	NA	TGTGCCACCAGCAGCGTGAGGGGCTCTGAAGCTTTCTTT	CATSSVRGSEAFF
few	TRBJ1-2	TRBV5-1	NA	TGCGCCAGCAGCCCGGGAGGCATCTTAAATAGAAGCTACACCTTC	CASSPGGILNRSYTF
many	TRBJ1-1	TRBV3-1	NA	TGTGCCAGCAGCCCGTGGACGGGGGCGCACACTGAAGCTTTCTTT	CASSPWTGAHTEAFF
few	TRBJ2-7	TRBV29-1	TRBD1	TGCAGCGTCAATCGACAGGGTTCTTGGGAGCAGTACTTC	CSVNRQGSWEQYF
few	TRBJ1-2	TRBV28	NA	TGTGCCAGTGGGGGAAGTAACTATGGCTACACCTTC	CASGGSNYGYTF